This T cell receptor (beta chain) was found in a study of blood T cell repertoires in COVID-19. Study overall: Sources were T cells, B-cell-depleted T cells, or PBMCs; the material itself was cDNA or gDNA.

Trimming cost V 6 bases and J 0 bases; bases outside gene matches: 4. CDR1 and CDR2 from the germline V gene are SNHLY and FYNNEI. This CDR3 is 15 amino acids long. Residents of about 25 US areas, aged roughly 18 to 90 years, made up the participants. Using immunoSEQ multiplex PCR, the repertoire was profiled, and TCRdb retains in-frame clones only, with some absent. The table lists fewer than 250,000 clones, just over 85% of them singletons. This receptor was obtained from a woman aged 40 to 50 with acute COVID-19. Sequencing input: PBMCs or T cells enriched from blood (not recorded which). The genes are TRBV2 and TRBJ2-2; 7 nucleotides line up with TRBD1. CDR3 in DNA: TGTGCCAGCAGGAGGACAGGAACGAACACCGGGGAGCTGTTTTTT. This sequence encodes CASRRTGTNTGELFF.